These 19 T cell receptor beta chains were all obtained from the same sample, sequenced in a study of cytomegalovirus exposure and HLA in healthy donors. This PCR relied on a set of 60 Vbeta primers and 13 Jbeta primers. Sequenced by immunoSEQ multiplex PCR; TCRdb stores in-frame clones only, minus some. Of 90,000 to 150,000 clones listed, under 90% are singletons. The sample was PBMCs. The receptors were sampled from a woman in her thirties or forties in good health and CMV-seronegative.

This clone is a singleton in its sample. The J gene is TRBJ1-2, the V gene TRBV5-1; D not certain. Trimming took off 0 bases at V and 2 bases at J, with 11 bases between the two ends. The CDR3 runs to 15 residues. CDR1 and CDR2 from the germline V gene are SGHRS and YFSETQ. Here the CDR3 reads CASSLVAGSNYGYTF. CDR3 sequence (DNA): TGCGCCAGCAGCTTGGTCGCAGGCTCCAACTATGGCTACACCTTC.

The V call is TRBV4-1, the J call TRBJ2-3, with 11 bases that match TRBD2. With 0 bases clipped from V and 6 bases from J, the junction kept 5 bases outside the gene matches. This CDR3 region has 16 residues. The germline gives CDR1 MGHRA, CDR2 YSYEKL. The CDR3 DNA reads TGCGCCAGCAGCCAAGATCGACTAGCGGGGTGGGATACGCAGTATTTT. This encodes CASSQDRLAGWDTQYF.

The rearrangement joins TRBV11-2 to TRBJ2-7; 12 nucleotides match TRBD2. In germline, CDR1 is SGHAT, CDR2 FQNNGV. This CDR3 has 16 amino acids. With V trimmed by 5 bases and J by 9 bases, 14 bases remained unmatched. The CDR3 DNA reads TGTGCCAGCAGCCCGGACGGACTAGCGGGGACCTCAGTGCAGTACTTC. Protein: CASSPDGLAGTSVQYF.

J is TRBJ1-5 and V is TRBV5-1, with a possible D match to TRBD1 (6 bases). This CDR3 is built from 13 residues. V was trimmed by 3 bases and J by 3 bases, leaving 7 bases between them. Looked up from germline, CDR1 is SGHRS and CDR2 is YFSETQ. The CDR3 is CASSSGHNQPQHF. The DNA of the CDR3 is TGCGCCAGCAGCTCGGGACACAATCAGCCCCAGCATTTT.

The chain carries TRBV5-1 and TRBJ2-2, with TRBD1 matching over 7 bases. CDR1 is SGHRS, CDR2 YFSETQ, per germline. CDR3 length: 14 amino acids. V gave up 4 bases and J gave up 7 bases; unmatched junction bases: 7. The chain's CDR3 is CASSVTGSNGELFF. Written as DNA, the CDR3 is TGCGCCAGCAGCGTGACAGGGAGTAACGGGGAGCTGTTTTTT. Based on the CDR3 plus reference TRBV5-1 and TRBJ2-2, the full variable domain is KAGVTQTPRYLIKTRGQQVTLSCSPISGHRSVSWYQQTPGQGLQFLFEYFSETQRNKGNFPGRFSGRQFSNSRSEMNVSTLELGDSALYLCASSVTGSNGELFFGEGSRLTVL.

The DNA for the CDR3 is TGCGCCAGCAGCGCGTCTCAGGCAGATACGCAGTATTTT. Protein product: CASSASQADTQYF. This chain joins TRBV5-1 and TRBJ2-3; D is ambiguous. The V gene lost 4 bases and the J gene lost 4 bases, with 10 bases spanning the gap. This CDR3 is 13 amino acids long. Germline V gene lookup returns CDR1 SGHRS and CDR2 YFSETQ.

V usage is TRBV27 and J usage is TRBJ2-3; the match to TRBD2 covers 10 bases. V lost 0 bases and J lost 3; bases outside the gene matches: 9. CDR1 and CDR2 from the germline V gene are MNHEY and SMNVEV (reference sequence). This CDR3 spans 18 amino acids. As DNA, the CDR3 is TGTGCCAGCAGTTTATCGCTAGCGGGGGCACCAAGTACAGATACGCAGTATTTT. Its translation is CASSLSLAGAPSTDTQYF.

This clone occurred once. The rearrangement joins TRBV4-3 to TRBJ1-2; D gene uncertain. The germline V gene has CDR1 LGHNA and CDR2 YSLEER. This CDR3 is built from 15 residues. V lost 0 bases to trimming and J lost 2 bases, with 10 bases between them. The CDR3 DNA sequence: TGCGCCAGCAGCCAAGATTGGAGGTCAAACTATGGCTACACCTTC. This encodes CASSQDWRSNYGYTF.

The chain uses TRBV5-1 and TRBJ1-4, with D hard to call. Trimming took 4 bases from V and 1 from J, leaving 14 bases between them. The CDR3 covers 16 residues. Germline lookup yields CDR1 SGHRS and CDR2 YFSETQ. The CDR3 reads CASSRGSSGTNEKLFF. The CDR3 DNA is TGCGCCAGCAGCAGAGGGAGTTCAGGAACTAATGAAAAACTGTTTTTT.

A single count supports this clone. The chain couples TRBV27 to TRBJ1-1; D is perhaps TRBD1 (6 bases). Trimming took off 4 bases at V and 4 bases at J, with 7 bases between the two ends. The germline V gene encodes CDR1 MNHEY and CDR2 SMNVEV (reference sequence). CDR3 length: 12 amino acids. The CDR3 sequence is CASSSGVTEAFF. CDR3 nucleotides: TGTGCCAGCAGTTCAGGGGTCACTGAAGCTTTCTTT.

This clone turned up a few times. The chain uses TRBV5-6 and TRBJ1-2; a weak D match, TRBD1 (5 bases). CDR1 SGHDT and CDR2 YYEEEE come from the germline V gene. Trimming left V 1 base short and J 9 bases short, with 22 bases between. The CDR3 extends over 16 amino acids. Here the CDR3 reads CASSLFFDRGNPSYTF. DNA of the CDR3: TGTGCCAGCAGCTTGTTTTTTGACAGAGGAAACCCCAGCTACACCTTC.

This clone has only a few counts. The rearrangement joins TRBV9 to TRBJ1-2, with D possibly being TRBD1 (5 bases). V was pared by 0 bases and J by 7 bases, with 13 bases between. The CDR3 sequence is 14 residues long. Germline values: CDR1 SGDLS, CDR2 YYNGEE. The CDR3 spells CASSVERGRGGYTF. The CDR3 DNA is TGTGCCAGCAGCGTAGAACGGGGGAGGGGTGGCTACACCTTC.

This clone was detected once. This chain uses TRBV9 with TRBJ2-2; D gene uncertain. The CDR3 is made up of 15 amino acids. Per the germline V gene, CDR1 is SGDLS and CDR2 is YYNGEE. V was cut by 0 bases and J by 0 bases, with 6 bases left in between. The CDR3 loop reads CASSVAQANTGELFF. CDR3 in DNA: TGTGCCAGCAGCGTAGCACAAGCGAACACCGGGGAGCTGTTTTTT.

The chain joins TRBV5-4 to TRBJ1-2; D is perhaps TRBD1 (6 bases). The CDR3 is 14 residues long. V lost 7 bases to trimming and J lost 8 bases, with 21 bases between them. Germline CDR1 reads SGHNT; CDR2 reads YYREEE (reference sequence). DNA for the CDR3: TGTGCCAGCCACATGGGGGGGGCAGGAAAGGGCTACACCTTC. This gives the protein CASHMGGAGKGYTF.

CDR3 amino acids: CASSQVTGSGEQYF. In DNA form, the CDR3 reads TGTGCCAGCAGCCAAGTGACGGGGTCGGGGGAGCAGTACTTC. V usage is TRBV4-2 and J usage is TRBJ2-7, with a possible D match to TRBD2 (5 bases). The germline V and J ends were trimmed by 1 base and 7 bases, with 14 bases remaining between them. CDR1 is LGHNA and CDR2 is YNFKEQ in the germline V gene. The CDR3 is 14 amino acids.

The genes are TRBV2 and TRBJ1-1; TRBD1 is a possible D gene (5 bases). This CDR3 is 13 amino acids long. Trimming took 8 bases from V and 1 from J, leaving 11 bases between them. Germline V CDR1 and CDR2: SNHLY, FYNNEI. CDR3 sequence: CASSRAGNTEAFF. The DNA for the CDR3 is TGTGCCAGCTCCAGGGCAGGGAACACTGAAGCTTTCTTT.

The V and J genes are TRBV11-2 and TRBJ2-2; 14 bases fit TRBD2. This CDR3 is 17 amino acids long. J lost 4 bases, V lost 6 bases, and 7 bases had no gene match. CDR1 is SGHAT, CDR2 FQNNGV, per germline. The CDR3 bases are TGTGCCAGCAGAAAGGGACTAGCGGGAGTGTCCACCGGGGAGCTGTTTTTT. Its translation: CASRKGLAGVSTGELFF.

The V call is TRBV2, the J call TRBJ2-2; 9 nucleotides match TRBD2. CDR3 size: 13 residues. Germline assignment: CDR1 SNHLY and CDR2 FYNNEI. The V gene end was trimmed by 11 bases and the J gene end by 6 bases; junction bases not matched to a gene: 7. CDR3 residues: CASAGGPSGELFF. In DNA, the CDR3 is TGTGCCTCGGCGGGAGGGCCTTCCGGGGAGCTGTTTTTT.

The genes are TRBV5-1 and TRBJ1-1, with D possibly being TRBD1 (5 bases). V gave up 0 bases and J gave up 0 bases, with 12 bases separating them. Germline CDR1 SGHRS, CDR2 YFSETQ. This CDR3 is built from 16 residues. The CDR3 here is CASSLDRPLLNTEAFF. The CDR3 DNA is TGCGCCAGCAGCTTGGACAGGCCCCTGTTGAACACTGAAGCTTTCTTT.